The clone carrying this TCR beta chain was picked up many times. TCRdb processed the RT-PCR reads anew with MiXCR; each CDR3 protein has one entry. The table has about 700,000 distinct CDR3 sequences, approximately 15% seen once. This TCR derives from a female donor in good health, serving as a healthy control. Source material: memory CD4+ T cells from blood.

This CDR3 reads CSASRSENTEAFF. CDR3 nucleotide sequence: TGCAGTGCTAGCCGTTCAGAGAACACTGAAGCTTTCTTT. The J gene is TRBJ1-1, the V gene TRBV20-1; unclear D gene. The CDR3 is 13 residues long. Per germline, CDR1 DFQATT and CDR2 SNEGSKA (reference sequence). Trimming left V 3 bases short and J 1 base short, with 9 bases between.